This T cell receptor beta chain was sequenced for a study of human T cells and chemical hapten exposure. Turning to the study itself: The study patch tested 0.01% DPC on the upper back and read results at 6 days. Findings of the study overall: Sensitization with DPC brought no change to TCRs above 1 in 1000 in frequency. While controls formed fewer of them, expanded TCRs formed significantly more large CDR3 similarity clusters.

This clonotype was seen at least ten times. The antigen is unknown. The library tagged each cDNA molecule with unique molecular identifiers. A single record per CDR3 protein comes from TCRdb applying MiXCR to the RACE reads. Seen here are some 32,000 distinct CDR3 sequences, over 4.5% observed once, and the top ten hold around 5%. The time point denotes: patch test 3, about 24 weeks after DPC sensitization. Treatment here: therapeutic diphenylcyclopropenone sensitization with weekly scalp DPC. The length of the CDR3 is 15 residues. V was clipped by 2 bases and J by 7 bases; unmatched bases: 3. Germline assignment: CDR1 SGHTA and CDR2 FQGNSA.

V gene TRBV7-2 combines with J gene TRBJ2-2, with 11 bases matching TRBD1. The specimen was whole blood, collected in connection with sensitization to the hapten diphenylcyclopropenone (DPC). The sequence came from a man aged 25-45 years with alopecia areata. Some clones in this sample may be carry-over from other donors' samples. CDR3: CASSLWDRGYGELFF. CDR3 in DNA: TGTGCCAGCAGCTTATGGGACAGGGGGTACGGGGAGCTGTTTTTT.